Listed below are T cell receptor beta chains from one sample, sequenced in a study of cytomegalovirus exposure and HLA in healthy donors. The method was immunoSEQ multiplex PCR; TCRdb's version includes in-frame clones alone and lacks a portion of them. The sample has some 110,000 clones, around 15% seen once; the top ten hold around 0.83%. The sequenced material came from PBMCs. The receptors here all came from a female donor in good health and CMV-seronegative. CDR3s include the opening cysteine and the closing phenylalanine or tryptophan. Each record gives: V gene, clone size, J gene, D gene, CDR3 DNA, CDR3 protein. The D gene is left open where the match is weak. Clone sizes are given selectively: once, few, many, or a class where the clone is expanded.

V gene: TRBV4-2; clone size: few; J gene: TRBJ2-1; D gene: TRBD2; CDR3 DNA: TGTGCCAGCAGCCAAGTCCTAGCGGGAGGGCGGGGCAATGAGCAGTTCTTC; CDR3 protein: CASSQVLAGGRGNEQFF
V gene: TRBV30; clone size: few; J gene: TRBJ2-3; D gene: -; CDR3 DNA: TGTGCCTGGAGTAGGGGGGAGGGACCCTCCACAGATACGCAGTATTTT; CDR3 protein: CAWSRGEGPSTDTQYF
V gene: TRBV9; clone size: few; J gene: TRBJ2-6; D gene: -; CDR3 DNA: TGTGCCAGCAGCGGTTTGGGCTTGGGCTCCGGGGCCAACGTCCTGACTTTC; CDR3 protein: CASSGLGLGSGANVLTF
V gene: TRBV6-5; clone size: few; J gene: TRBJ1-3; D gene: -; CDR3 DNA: TGTGCCAGCAGTTTACAACAGGATTCCTTAGGAAACACCATATATTTT; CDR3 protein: CASSLQQDSLGNTIYF
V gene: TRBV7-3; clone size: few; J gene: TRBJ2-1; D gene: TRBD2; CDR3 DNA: TGTGCCAGCAGGGGGGATCTAGCGGGAGACCGAGAGCAGTTCTTC; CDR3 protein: CASRGDLAGDREQFF
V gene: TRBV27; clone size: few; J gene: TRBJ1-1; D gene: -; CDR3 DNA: TGTGCCAGCAGTTTTCTCCTCAACACTGAAGCTTTCTTT; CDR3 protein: CASSFLLNTEAFF
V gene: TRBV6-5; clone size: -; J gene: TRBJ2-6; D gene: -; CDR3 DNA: TGTGCCAGCAGTACAGGGGCCAACGTCCTGACTTTC; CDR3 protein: CASSTGANVLTF
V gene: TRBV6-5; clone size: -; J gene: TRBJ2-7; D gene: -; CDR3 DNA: TGTGCCAGCAGTTACTCGTTAGGGGTAACCTACTTC; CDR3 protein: CASSYSLGVTYF
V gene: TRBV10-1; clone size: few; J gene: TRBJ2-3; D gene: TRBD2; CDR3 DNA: TGCGCCAGCAGCTTTGGACTAGCGGGGGATACGCAGTATTTT; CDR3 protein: CASSFGLAGDTQYF
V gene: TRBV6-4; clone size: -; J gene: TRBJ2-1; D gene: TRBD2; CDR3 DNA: TGTGCCAGCAGTGACAGTAGAGCGGGAGTTTTCAATGAGCAGTTCTTC; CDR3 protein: CASSDSRAGVFNEQFF
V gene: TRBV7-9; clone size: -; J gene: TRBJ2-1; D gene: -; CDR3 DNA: TGTGCCAGCACCTTATCCCAGGGAAATGAGCAGTTCTTC; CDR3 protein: CASTLSQGNEQFF
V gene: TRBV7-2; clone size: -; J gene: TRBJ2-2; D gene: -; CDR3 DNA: TGTGCCAGCAGCTTCAGGGCCGGGGAGCTGTTTTTT; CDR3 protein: CASSFRAGELFF
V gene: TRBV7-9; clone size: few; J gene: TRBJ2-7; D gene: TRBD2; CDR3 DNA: TGTGCCAGCAGCTTAGCGTCGGGAGGGAGGTACGAGCAGTACTTC; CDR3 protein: CASSLASGGRYEQYF
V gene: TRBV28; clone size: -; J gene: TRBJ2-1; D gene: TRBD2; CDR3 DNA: TGTGCCAGCAGTCCTAACGGGAGGCCAAGGAATGAGCAGTTCTTC; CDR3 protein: CASSPNGRPRNEQFF
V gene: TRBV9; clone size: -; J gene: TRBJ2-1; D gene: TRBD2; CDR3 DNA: TGTGCCAGCAGCTTAACGGGACTAGCGGGAGGGGATGAGCAGTTCTTC; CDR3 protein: CASSLTGLAGGDEQFF
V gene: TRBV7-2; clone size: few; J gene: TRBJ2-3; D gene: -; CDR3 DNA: TGTGCCAGCAGCTTAGCCACAGCATCCTCGTGGGCAGATACGCAGTATTTT; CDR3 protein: CASSLATASSWADTQYF
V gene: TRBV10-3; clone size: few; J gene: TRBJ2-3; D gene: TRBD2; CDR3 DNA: TGTGCCATCAAAGGGACTAGCCCAGATACGCAGTATTTT; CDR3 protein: CAIKGTSPDTQYF
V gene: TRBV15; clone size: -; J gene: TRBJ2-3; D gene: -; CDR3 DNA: TGTGCCACCAGCAGAGATCGGACAGATACGCAGTATTTT; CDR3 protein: CATSRDRTDTQYF
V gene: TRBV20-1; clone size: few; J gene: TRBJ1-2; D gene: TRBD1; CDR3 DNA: TGCAGTGCCCGGACAGGGCATGGCTACACCTTC; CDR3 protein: CSARTGHGYTF
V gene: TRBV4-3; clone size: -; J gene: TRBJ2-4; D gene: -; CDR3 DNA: TGCGCCAGCAGCCAAGACCTCAGGTCGCTAGGAGGCATTCAGTACTTC; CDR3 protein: CASSQDLRSLGGIQYF
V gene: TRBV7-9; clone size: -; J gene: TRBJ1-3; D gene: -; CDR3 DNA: TGTGCCAGCAGCTTTGTAAGTGGCACTGGAAACACCATATATTTT; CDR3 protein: CASSFVSGTGNTIYF
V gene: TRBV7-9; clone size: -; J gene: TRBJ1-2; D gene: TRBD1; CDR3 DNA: TGTGCCAGCAGCTTAGAAGGCGTGACAGGGACGTTGACTGGCTACACCTTC; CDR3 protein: CASSLEGVTGTLTGYTF
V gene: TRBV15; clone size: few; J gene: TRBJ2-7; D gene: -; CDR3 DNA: TGTGCCACCAGCAGAGATGGGGGCCCCTACGAGCAGTACTTC; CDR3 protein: CATSRDGGPYEQYF
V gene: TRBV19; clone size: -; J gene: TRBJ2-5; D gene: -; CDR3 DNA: TGTGCCAGTAGGAAGGCTAGCTGGGAGACCCAGTACTTC; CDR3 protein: CASRKASWETQYF
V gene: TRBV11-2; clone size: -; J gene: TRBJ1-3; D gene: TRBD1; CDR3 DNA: TGTGCCAGCAGCCGTCGACCGACAGGGCTATTCGAGAACACCATATATTTT; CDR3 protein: CASSRRPTGLFENTIYF
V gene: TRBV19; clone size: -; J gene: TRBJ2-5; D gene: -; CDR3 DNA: TGTGCCAGTAGTATAATCGGCCAAGAGACCCAGTACTTC; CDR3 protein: CASSIIGQETQYF
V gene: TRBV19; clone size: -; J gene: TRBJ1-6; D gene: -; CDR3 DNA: TGTGCCAGTAGTTCGCGGAACTCCTATAATTCACCCCTCCACTTT; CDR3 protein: CASSSRNSYNSPLHF
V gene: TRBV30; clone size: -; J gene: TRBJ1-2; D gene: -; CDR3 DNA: TGTGCCTGGAGTGTGGGGGCGTATGGCTACACCTTC; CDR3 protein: CAWSVGAYGYTF
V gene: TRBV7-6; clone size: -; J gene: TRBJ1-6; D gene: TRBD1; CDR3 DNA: TGTGCCAGCAGCTTTGGGGACAGGGGGACCTATAATTCACCCCTCCACTTT; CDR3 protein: CASSFGDRGTYNSPLHF
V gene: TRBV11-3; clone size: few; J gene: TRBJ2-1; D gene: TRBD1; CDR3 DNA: TGTGCCAGCAGCCCAGGGCTAGGGACAGGAGTATACAATGAGCAGTTCTTC; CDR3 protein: CASSPGLGTGVYNEQFF
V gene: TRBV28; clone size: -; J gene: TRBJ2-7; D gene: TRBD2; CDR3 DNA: TGTGCCAGCAGTTTGGGACTAGCGGGAGAAAGGTACTTC; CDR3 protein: CASSLGLAGERYF
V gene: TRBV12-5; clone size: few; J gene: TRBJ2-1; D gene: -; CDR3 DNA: TGTGCTAGTGGGTACACAACAGGCCGCTCCTACAATGAGCAGTTCTTC; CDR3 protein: CASGYTTGRSYNEQFF
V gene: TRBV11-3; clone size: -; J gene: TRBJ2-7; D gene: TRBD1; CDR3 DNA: TGTGCCAGCAGCGTCCGGGACAGGGACGAGCAGTACTTC; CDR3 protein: CASSVRDRDEQYF
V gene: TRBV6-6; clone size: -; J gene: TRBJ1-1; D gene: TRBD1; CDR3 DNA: TGTGCCAGCAAGAACAGGGGCAGCACTGAAGCTTTCTTT; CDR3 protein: CASKNRGSTEAFF
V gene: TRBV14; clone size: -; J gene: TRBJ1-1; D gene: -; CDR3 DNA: TGTGCCAGCAGCCGACACTTGAACACTGAAGCTTTCTTT; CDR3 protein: CASSRHLNTEAFF
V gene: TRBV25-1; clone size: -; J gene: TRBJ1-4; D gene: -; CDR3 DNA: TGTGCCAGCAGTGGGAATTCGGGAAAACTGTTTTTT; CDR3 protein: CASSGNSGKLFF
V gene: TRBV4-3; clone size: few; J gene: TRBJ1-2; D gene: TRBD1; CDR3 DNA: TGCGCCAGCAGCCAAGAAAACAGGGGGCATGGCTACACCTTC; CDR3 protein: CASSQENRGHGYTF
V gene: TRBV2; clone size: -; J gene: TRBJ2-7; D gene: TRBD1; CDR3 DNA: TGTGCCAGCAGGGGACAGGGCGATACCTACGAGCAGTACTTC; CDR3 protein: CASRGQGDTYEQYF
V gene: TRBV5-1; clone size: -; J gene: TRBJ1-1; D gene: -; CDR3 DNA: TGCGCCACCTCAAAAGAAGGAGGTGACACTGAAGCTTTCTTT; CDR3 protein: CATSKEGGDTEAFF
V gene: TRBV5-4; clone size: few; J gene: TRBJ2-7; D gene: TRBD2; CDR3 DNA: TGTGCCAGCAGCTTGTTTCCTAGCGGACCCTACGAGCAGTACTTC; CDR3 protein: CASSLFPSGPYEQYF
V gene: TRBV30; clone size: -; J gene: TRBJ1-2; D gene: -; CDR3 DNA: TGTGCCTGGAGTGTATCCCCCTGGGGGGCTAACTATGGCTACACCTTC; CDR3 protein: CAWSVSPWGANYGYTF